This T cell receptor beta chain was sequenced during a study of cytomegalovirus exposure and HLA in healthy donors. Study background: A previous analysis identified 90 million to 140 million unique TCR beta sequences derived from around 200 million T cells.

This CDR3 has 16 amino acids. The V gene lost 4 bases and the J gene lost 4 bases, with 16 bases spanning the gap. Germline CDR1 is LNHDA and CDR2 is SQIVND (reference sequence). The PCR had 60 Vbeta and 13 Jbeta primers. The assay was immunoSEQ multiplex PCR, and TCRdb's table has in-frame clones only and misses some. The sample carries some 100,000 clones, 69% recorded once. Sequenced sample: PBMCs. This rearrangement joins TRBV19 to TRBJ2-2; D perhaps matches TRBD1 (5 bases). The sequence was collected from a woman in her seventies in good health and CMV-seropositive. The CDR3 reads CASSTPGRAGTGELFF. The CDR3 region has the DNA TGTGCCAGTAGTACCCCTGGCAGGGCTGGCACCGGGGAGCTGTTTTTT.